This T cell receptor beta chain was captured by sequencing in a study of T cells in localized non-small cell lung cancer. Here immunoSEQ multiplex PCR was the method, and the copy in TCRdb shows in-frame clones only, minus some. The table records over 25,000 clones, around 80% of them present only once. This clone came up many times. This receptor was taken from a male donor aged 60 or over with stage II squamous cell lung carcinoma. The sample consisted of peripheral blood, taken before any cancer treatment.

The CDR3 bases are TGTGCCAGCTCGGCCCAGGCGAACACTGAAGCTTTCTTT. Amino acids: CASSAQANTEAFF. The chain employs TRBV19 and TRBJ1-1, with unresolved D. The V gene's germline CDR1 is LNHDA and CDR2 SQIVND (reference sequence). This CDR3 is built from 13 residues. V gave up 9 bases and J gave up 1 base, with 12 bases separating them.